The clone carrying this T cell receptor beta chain appeared once. Its antigen is as yet unknown. The data were taken from a study of T cells in Graves' hyperthyroidism and ophthalmopathy. The wider study: Pretreatment peripheral blood was obtained at initial diagnosis. Study-level findings and limits: The blood repertoire included most of the expanded thyroid clonotypes above 0.001.

The CDR3 loop spans 13 amino acids. The ends were cut back, 5 bases at V and 4 bases at J, with 11 bases in the middle. Germline values: CDR1 SGHDT, CDR2 YYEEEE. Amplification targeted TCR beta CDR3 regions from RNA transcripts. A set of HTBI primers served as the primers for a first-round RT-PCR of the TCR CDR3. Using its own MiXCR run on the multiplex PCR reads, TCRdb lists one record per CDR3 protein. This sample yields about 600,000 distinct CDR3 sequences, of which approximately 15% are seen a single time; more than 6% belongs to the top ten. The origin of this receptor is a woman aged 18 to 35 with Graves' ophthalmopathy. The sequenced sample was blood. The J gene is TRBJ2-3, the V gene TRBV5-6, with D tentatively TRBD1 or TRBD2 (5 bases each). The CDR3 is CASRGVGADTQYF. The CDR3 region has the DNA TGTGCCAGCAGGGGGGTGGGGGCAGATACGCAGTATTTT.